This TCR beta chain emerged from a study of blood T cell repertoires in COVID-19. The CDR3 runs 17 residues. Germline V gives CDR1 LNHDA, CDR2 SQIVND (reference sequence). V shed 0 bases and J shed 6 bases, with 18 bases lying between them. The assay was immunoSEQ multiplex PCR, and TCRdb's table has in-frame clones only and misses some. The data contain fewer than 250,000 clones, roughly four fifths of them singletons. The chain combines TRBV19 with TRBJ1-5; no clear D gene. Sequencing used peripheral blood. The source of this sequence is a woman aged 65 to 85 with acute or convalescent COVID-19. The CDR3 loop is CASSIDLSRNRFQPQHF. The CDR3 region has the DNA TGTGCCAGTAGTATAGATCTAAGCAGGAATAGATTTCAGCCCCAGCATTTT.